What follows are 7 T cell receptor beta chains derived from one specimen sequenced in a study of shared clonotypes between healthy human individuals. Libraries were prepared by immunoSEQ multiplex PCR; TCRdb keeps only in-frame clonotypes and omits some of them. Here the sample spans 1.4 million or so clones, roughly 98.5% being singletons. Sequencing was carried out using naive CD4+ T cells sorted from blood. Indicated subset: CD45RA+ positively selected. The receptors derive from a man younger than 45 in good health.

The CDR3 region has the DNA TGTGCCAGCAGTGACAGTCGGACCGGGACAGGCTTTACCTACGAGCAGTACTTC. Its translation is CASSDSRTGTGFTYEQYF. The rearrangement links TRBV2 to TRBJ2-7; 8 bases align to TRBD1. Germline V gene sequence: CDR1 SNHLY, CDR2 FYNNEI. The V gene end was trimmed by 3 bases and the J gene end by 2 bases; junction bases not matched to a gene: 15. The CDR3 has 18 residues.

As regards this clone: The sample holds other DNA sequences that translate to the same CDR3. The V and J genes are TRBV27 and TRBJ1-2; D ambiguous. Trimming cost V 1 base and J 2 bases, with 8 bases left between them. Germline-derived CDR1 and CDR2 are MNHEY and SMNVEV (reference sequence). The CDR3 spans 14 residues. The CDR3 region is CASSLLGQNYGYTF. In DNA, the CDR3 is TGTGCCAGCAGTTTATTGGGCCAAAACTATGGCTACACCTTC.

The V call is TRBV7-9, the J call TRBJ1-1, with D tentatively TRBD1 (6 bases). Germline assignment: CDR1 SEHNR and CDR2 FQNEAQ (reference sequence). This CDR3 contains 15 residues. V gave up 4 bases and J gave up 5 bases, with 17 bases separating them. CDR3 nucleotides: TGTGCCAGCAGCTCAGCGACAGGAGGGGTGACTGAAGCTTTCTTT. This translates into CASSSATGGVTEAFF.

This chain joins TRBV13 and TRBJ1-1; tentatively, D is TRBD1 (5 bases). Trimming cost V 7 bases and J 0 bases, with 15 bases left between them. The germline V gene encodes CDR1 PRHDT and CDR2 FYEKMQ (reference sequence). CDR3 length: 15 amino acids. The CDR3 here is CASTKAGLMNTEAFF. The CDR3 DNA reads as TGTGCCAGCACAAAAGCAGGGCTCATGAACACTGAAGCTTTCTTT.

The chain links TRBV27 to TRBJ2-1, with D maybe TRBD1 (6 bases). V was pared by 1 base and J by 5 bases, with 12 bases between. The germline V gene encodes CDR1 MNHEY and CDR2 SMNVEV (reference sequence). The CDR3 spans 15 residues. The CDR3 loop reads CASSLWAGEHNEQFF. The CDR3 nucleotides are TGTGCCAGCAGTTTATGGGCAGGGGAGCACAATGAGCAGTTCTTC.

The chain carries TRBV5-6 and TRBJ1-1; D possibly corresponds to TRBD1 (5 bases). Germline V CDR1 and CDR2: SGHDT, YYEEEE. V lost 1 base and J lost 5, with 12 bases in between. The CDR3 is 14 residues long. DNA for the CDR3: TGTGCCAGCAGCTTGATAGGGGCGAGGACTGAAGCTTTCTTT. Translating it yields CASSLIGARTEAFF.

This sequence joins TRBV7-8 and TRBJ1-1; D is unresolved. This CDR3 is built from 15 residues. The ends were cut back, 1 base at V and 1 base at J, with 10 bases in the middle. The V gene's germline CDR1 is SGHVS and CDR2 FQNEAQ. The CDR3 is CASSLDGGGNTEAFF. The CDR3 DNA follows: TGTGCCAGCAGCTTAGATGGCGGAGGGAACACTGAAGCTTTCTTT.